These 23 T cell receptor beta chains originate from one sample sequenced in a study of blood T cell repertoires in COVID-19. Method: immunoSEQ multiplex PCR; TCRdb's copy keeps in-frame clones and lacks some. The sample gives just over 250,000 clones, 91% of which show up once; just over 2.5% is in the top ten. The sequencing input was peripheral blood. These receptors were taken from a person under 30 with COVID-19, enrolled during active disease.

CDR3 in amino acids: CASSPGIPEQYF. CDR3 coding DNA: TGTGCCAGCAGTCCAGGGATTCCCGAGCAGTACTTC. The J gene is TRBJ2-7, the V gene TRBV12-3 or TRBV12-4; a possible D gene is TRBD1 (5 bases). This CDR3 is 12 amino acids long. V was pared by 5 bases and J by 6 bases, with 11 bases between.

This clone is a singleton in its sample. The rearrangement uses TRBV15 and TRBJ2-3, with D possibly TRBD2 on 6 matching bases. V shed 0 bases and J shed 4 bases, with 11 bases lying between them. The CDR3 spans 15 residues. Germline values: CDR1 LNHNV, CDR2 YYDKDF (reference sequence). CDR3 DNA sequence: TGTGCCACCAGCAGAGATAGCGGAGGCTCAGATACGCAGTATTTT. Its translation is CATSRDSGGSDTQYF.

The chain recombines TRBV12-3 or TRBV12-4 with TRBJ1-2, with D possibly TRBD1 on 5 matching bases. The CDR3 extends over 13 amino acids. V shed 0 bases and J shed 8 bases, with 10 bases lying between them. CDR3 in amino acids: CASSLAGLAGYTF. The CDR3 DNA reads as TGTGCCAGCAGTTTAGCGGGACTCGCCGGCTACACCTTC.

The chain joins TRBV7-8 to TRBJ2-7; 10 bases map to TRBD2. CDR1 is SGHVS and CDR2 is FQNEAQ in the germline V gene. The CDR3 is made up of 15 amino acids. The V gene end was trimmed by 2 bases and the J gene end by 4 bases; junction bases not matched to a gene: 5. The CDR3 region has the DNA TGTGCCAGCAGCTTAATGTCTAGCGGGAGTTACGAGCAGTACTTC. Amino acid sequence: CASSLMSSGSYEQYF.

This rearrangement joins TRBV28 to TRBJ2-7; TRBD2 might be the D (6 bases). V shed 7 bases and J shed 3 bases, with 19 bases lying between them. This CDR3 has 15 amino acids. CDR1 is MDHEN and CDR2 is SYDVKM in the germline V gene. This CDR3 is CASNGPGTGNYEQYF. DNA for the CDR3: TGTGCCAGCAATGGACCGGGGACTGGAAACTACGAGCAGTACTTC.

This chain connects TRBV28 to TRBJ2-7; TRBD1 is a possible D gene (6 bases). Trimming took off 3 bases at V and 4 bases at J, with 10 bases between the two ends. The CDR3 runs to 13 residues. CDR1 is MDHEN, CDR2 SYDVKM, per germline. CDR3 bases: TGTGCCAGCAGTTTCAGGGACACTTACGAGCAGTACTTC. It specifies CASSFRDTYEQYF.

The V call is TRBV6-5, the J call TRBJ2-7; 10 nucleotides align to TRBD2. In germline, CDR1 is MNHEY, CDR2 SVGAGI. V dropped 7 bases and J dropped 3; count of bases not matched to a gene: 6. This CDR3 region has 14 residues. The CDR3 is CASTQLAGIYEQYF. CDR3 coding DNA: TGTGCCAGCACCCAACTAGCGGGGATCTACGAGCAGTACTTC.

V gene TRBV2 combines with J gene TRBJ2-1, with 13 bases identical to TRBD2. The CDR3 is made up of 18 amino acids. V gave up 8 bases and J gave up 0 bases; unmatched junction bases: 10. From germline, CDR1 is SNHLY and CDR2 FYNNEI. CDR3 in DNA: TGTGCCAGCCGGACGGGACTAGCGGGGTTGAGCTCCTACAATGAGCAGTTCTTC. Amino acids: CASRTGLAGLSSYNEQFF.

This chain uses TRBV15 with TRBJ2-7; 7 bases map to TRBD1. CDR3 length: 16 residues. V lost 5 bases, J lost 2 bases, and 12 bases stayed unmatched. Germline values: CDR1 LNHNV, CDR2 YYDKDF (reference sequence). CDR3 coding DNA: TGTGCCACCAGCCCTCGTTTAGGGACAGCAACCTACGAGCAGTACTTC. This sequence encodes CATSPRLGTATYEQYF.

This rearrangement joins TRBV6-5 to TRBJ2-7; tentative D call: TRBD1 (6 bases). With 5 bases removed from V and 2 bases from J, the gap between germline ends came to 13 bases. CDR1 is MNHEY, CDR2 SVGAGI, per germline. This CDR3 region has 14 residues. CDR3 in amino acids: CASSPSGAPYEQYF. Here the CDR3 DNA reads TGTGCCAGCAGTCCCTCAGGGGCCCCCTACGAGCAGTACTTC.

The chain carries TRBV18 and TRBJ2-2; no firm D call. Germline V gene sequence: CDR1 KGHSH, CDR2 LQKENI. V was trimmed by 4 bases and J by 1 base, leaving 7 bases between them. The CDR3 sequence is 14 residues long. The CDR3 bases are TGTGCCAGCTCACTTAACTGGAACACCGGGGAGCTGTTTTTT. It is translated as CASSLNWNTGELFF.

The chain recombines TRBV7-8 with TRBJ1-1, with D possibly TRBD1 on 5 matching bases. The V gene's germline CDR1 is SGHVS and CDR2 FQNEAQ. The CDR3 is 15 amino acids. Trimming removed 0 bases at V and 0 bases at J, with 8 bases between. CDR3 region: CASSLARQMNTEAFF. In nucleotides, the CDR3 is TGTGCCAGCAGCTTAGCCCGACAGATGAACACTGAAGCTTTCTTT.

There are a few counts of this clone. CDR3 in amino acids: CASRGQTGNTIYF. The DNA of the CDR3 is TGTGCCAGCAGGGGACAGACTGGAAACACCATATATTTT. V usage is TRBV2 and J usage is TRBJ1-3, with TRBD1 identical over 7 bases. Per germline, CDR1 SNHLY and CDR2 FYNNEI. The CDR3 has 13 amino acids. V was pared by 6 bases and J by 2 bases, with 1 base of the junction left unmatched.

CDR3 in amino acids: CASSGIQGARGYTF. As DNA, the CDR3 is TGTGCCAGCAGTGGTATACAGGGGGCGAGAGGCTACACCTTC. This rearrangement joins TRBV9 to TRBJ1-2, with 9 bases lining up with TRBD1. Germline V gene data show CDR1 as SGDLS and CDR2 as YYNGEE. This CDR3 spans 14 amino acids. The V and J ends lost 5 bases and 8 bases, in that order; junction bases with no gene match: 10.

This clone was observed a handful of times. This chain connects TRBV19 to TRBJ1-1; 7 bases align to TRBD1. The V segment lost 5 bases and the J segment 0 bases; nucleotides outside the gene matches: 3. The germline V gene encodes CDR1 LNHDA and CDR2 SQIVND (reference sequence). This CDR3 has 14 amino acids. Written as DNA, the CDR3 is TGTGCCAGTAGTTATCAGGGGGTGAACACTGAAGCTTTCTTT. Protein sequence: CASSYQGVNTEAFF.

The rearrangement joins TRBV6-2 or TRBV6-3 to TRBJ2-3; TRBD2 aligns across 12 bases. Trimming removed 1 base from V and 0 bases from J; junction bases left unmatched: 2. CDR3 length equals 17 residues. Per the germline V gene, CDR1 is MNHEY and CDR2 is SVGEGT. The CDR3 spells CASSYFGLAGSTDTQYF. DNA for the CDR3: TGTGCCAGCAGTTACTTCGGACTAGCGGGAAGCACAGATACGCAGTATTTT.

The chain uses TRBV6-2 or TRBV6-3 and TRBJ2-1, with TRBD2 identical over 8 bases. The CDR3 spans 16 residues. Germline V lookup: CDR1 MNHEY, CDR2 SVGEGT. J gave up 4 bases and V 0 bases, and 5 bases lay outside the gene matches. The CDR3 region has the DNA TGTGCCAGCAGTTACTCACGGGAGGGTTCGTACAATGAGCAGTTCTTC. This gives the protein CASSYSREGSYNEQFF.

A few counts support this clone. The rearrangement uses TRBV27 and TRBJ1-4, with TRBD1 matching over 7 bases. CDR1 and CDR2 (germline): MNHEY, SMNVEV (reference sequence). V gave up 5 bases and J gave up 10 bases; unmatched junction bases: 13. The CDR3 extends over 15 amino acids. In DNA, the CDR3 is TGTGCCAGCAGTACCAACCGACAGGGCCGCGCAAAACTGTTTTTT. Translated: CASSTNRQGRAKLFF.

The chain employs TRBV9 and TRBJ2-1; 13 bases are shared with TRBD2. Germline CDR1 is SGDLS and CDR2 is YYNGEE. This CDR3 is built from 16 residues. V trimming: 2 bases; J trimming: 10 bases; junction bases outside the gene matches: 9. The CDR3 region is CASSVGTSGKFGEQFF. For the CDR3, the DNA is TGTGCCAGCAGCGTCGGGACTAGCGGGAAATTCGGGGAGCAGTTCTTC.

The chain combines TRBV29-1 with TRBJ1-1; 7 bases are a match to TRBD1. CDR1 and CDR2 (germline): SQVTM, ANQGSEA. V lost 7 bases to trimming and J lost 7 bases; unmatched junction nucleotides: 3. The CDR3 contains 10 residues. CDR3 sequence: CSARDSEAFF. Written as DNA, the CDR3 is TGCAGCGCCCGGGACAGTGAAGCTTTCTTT.

The CDR3 nucleotides are TGCGCCAGCAGCTTGGCCGGAAACGGTGGAGGGGAGACCCAGTACTTC. Amino acid sequence: CASSLAGNGGGETQYF. The rearrangement uses TRBV5-1 and TRBJ2-5; D possibly corresponds to TRBD2 (6 bases). This CDR3 region has 16 residues. Trimming removed 0 bases from V and 5 bases from J, with 17 bases in between. Germline CDR1 is SGHRS and CDR2 is YFSETQ. Full variable domain (remainder filled in from reference TRBV5-1 and TRBJ2-5): KAGVTQTPRYLIKTRGQQVTLSCSPISGHRSVSWYQQTPGQGLQFLFEYFSETQRNKGNFPGRFSGRQFSNSRSEMNVSTLELGDSALYLCASSLAGNGGGETQYFGPGTRLLVL.

This clone was found once. The chain joins TRBV19 to TRBJ2-7; D remains ambiguous. Germline V gives CDR1 LNHDA, CDR2 SQIVND (reference sequence). The CDR3 length is 15 residues. With 0 bases removed from V and 0 bases from J, the gap between germline ends came to 9 bases. CDR3 sequence reads: CASSIDYVYSYEQYF. In DNA, the CDR3 is TGTGCCAGTAGTATAGATTATGTCTACTCCTACGAGCAGTACTTC.

This rearrangement joins TRBV10-3 to TRBJ1-3, with TRBD1 matching over 8 bases. Germline CDR1 ENHRY, CDR2 SYGVKD. V dropped 8 bases and J dropped 3; count of bases not matched to a gene: 6. The length of the CDR3 is 14 residues. CDR3 DNA sequence: TGTGCCATCGGGCAGGGGGCGAATGGAAACACCATATATTTT. Residues: CAIGQGANGNTIYF.